This entry describes one T cell receptor beta chain. Its target is unknown. Sample treatment: about 20 received Ad26.COV2.S at low or high dose, single or two shots; roughly 5 received placebo; per-sample allocation not given. All samples were drawn on day 63, counting from the first vaccine or placebo injection. Boston provided a donor who was an adult aged 18-55 years. It was Wuhan-strain SARS-CoV-2 spike that the Ad26 vaccine vector expressed. The method was immunoSEQ multiplex PCR; TCRdb's version includes in-frame clones alone and lacks a portion of them. This table holds 440,000 or so clones, 80% to 95% found once. In germline, CDR1 is SQVTM, CDR2 ANQGSEA. The V and J ends lost 8 bases and 5 bases, in that order; junction bases with no gene match: 24. The CDR3 has 18 amino acids. The sample originates from a study of Ad26.COV2.S vaccination and SARS-CoV-2 variants. Study-level results: Substantial breadth in spike-specific CD8+ and CD4+ T cell responses was reportedly seen after vaccination. Spike-specific TCR breadth ran higher among vaccine recipients than placebo recipients.

This clonotype was obtained from a person between 18 and 65 years old who received the Ad26.COV2.S COVID-19 vaccine or a placebo. The input for sequencing was peripheral blood, taken in a trial of Ad26.COV2.S vaccine versus placebo. V usage is TRBV29-1 and J usage is TRBJ2-1, with 7 bases matching TRBD1. The DNA for the CDR3 is TGCAGCTGTTATGGGGAAGGGGGTGCGACAGGGACGGACAATGAGCAGTTCTTC. This encodes CSCYGEGGATGTDNEQFF.